The clone carrying this T cell receptor (beta chain) was counted between two and nine times. The data were taken from a study of blood T cell repertoires in COVID-19. Deletions cut 4 bases from V and 5 bases from J, with 18 bases between. The CDR3 is made up of 15 amino acids. Germline V gene lookup returns CDR1 SGHRS and CDR2 YFSETQ. Authors' data handling: Reference gene primers were amplified, and this amplification served to estimate nucleated cell counts. The method was immunoSEQ multiplex PCR; TCRdb's version includes in-frame clones alone and lacks a portion of them. V, J and clone size are taken as reported in that table, and D and trimming were inferred from the DNA itself. The sample holds approximately 360,000 clones; around 89% are singletons and the top ten take 0.95% to 1.5%.

This TCR was recovered from a man in his forties or fifties with acute or convalescent COVID-19. Material for sequencing was peripheral blood. This chain connects TRBV5-1 to TRBJ1-1; the D gene is possibly TRBD1 (6 bases). CDR3 nucleotides: TGCGCCAGCAGCAGCATTGCCGGGACAAATACTGAAGCTTTCTTT. It translates to CASSSIAGTNTEAFF.